One T cell receptor beta chain is described in this entry. The antigen is unknown. The PCR employed 60 Vbeta primers together with 13 Jbeta primers. The assay was immunoSEQ multiplex PCR, and TCRdb's table has in-frame clones only and misses some. The sample records some 130,000 clones, 79% being singletons. This CDR3 is 16 amino acids long. CDR1 and CDR2 from the germline V gene are MNHEY and SVGAGI. With 0 bases clipped from V and 4 bases from J, the junction kept 1 base outside the gene matches. The sample comes from a study of cytomegalovirus exposure and HLA in healthy donors. Study-wide findings and caveats: TCR beta chains associated with HLA were, in a later analysis, more clonally expanded than equally common others. Productive status was seen about 87% or about 30% of the time for most TCR beta V segments in an earlier analysis.

The sample consisted of PBMCs. The chain couples TRBV6-5 to TRBJ2-2, with 11 bases identical to TRBD1. The TCR originated in a male donor in good health and CMV-seronegative. The CDR3 bases are TGTGCCAGCAGTTACTCCGGGACAGGGGGCACCGGGGAGCTGTTTTTT. It specifies CASSYSGTGGTGELFF.